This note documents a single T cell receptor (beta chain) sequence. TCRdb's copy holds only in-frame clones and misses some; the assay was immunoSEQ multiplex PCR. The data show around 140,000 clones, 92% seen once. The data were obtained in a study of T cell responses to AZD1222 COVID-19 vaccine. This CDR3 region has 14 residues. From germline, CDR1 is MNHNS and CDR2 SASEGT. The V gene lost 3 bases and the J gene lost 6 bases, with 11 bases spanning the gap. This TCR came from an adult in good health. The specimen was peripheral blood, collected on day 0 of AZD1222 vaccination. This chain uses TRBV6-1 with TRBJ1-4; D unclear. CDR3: CASSDGQSHEKLFF. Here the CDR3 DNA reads TGTGCCAGCAGTGACGGGCAGTCTCATGAAAAACTGTTTTTT.